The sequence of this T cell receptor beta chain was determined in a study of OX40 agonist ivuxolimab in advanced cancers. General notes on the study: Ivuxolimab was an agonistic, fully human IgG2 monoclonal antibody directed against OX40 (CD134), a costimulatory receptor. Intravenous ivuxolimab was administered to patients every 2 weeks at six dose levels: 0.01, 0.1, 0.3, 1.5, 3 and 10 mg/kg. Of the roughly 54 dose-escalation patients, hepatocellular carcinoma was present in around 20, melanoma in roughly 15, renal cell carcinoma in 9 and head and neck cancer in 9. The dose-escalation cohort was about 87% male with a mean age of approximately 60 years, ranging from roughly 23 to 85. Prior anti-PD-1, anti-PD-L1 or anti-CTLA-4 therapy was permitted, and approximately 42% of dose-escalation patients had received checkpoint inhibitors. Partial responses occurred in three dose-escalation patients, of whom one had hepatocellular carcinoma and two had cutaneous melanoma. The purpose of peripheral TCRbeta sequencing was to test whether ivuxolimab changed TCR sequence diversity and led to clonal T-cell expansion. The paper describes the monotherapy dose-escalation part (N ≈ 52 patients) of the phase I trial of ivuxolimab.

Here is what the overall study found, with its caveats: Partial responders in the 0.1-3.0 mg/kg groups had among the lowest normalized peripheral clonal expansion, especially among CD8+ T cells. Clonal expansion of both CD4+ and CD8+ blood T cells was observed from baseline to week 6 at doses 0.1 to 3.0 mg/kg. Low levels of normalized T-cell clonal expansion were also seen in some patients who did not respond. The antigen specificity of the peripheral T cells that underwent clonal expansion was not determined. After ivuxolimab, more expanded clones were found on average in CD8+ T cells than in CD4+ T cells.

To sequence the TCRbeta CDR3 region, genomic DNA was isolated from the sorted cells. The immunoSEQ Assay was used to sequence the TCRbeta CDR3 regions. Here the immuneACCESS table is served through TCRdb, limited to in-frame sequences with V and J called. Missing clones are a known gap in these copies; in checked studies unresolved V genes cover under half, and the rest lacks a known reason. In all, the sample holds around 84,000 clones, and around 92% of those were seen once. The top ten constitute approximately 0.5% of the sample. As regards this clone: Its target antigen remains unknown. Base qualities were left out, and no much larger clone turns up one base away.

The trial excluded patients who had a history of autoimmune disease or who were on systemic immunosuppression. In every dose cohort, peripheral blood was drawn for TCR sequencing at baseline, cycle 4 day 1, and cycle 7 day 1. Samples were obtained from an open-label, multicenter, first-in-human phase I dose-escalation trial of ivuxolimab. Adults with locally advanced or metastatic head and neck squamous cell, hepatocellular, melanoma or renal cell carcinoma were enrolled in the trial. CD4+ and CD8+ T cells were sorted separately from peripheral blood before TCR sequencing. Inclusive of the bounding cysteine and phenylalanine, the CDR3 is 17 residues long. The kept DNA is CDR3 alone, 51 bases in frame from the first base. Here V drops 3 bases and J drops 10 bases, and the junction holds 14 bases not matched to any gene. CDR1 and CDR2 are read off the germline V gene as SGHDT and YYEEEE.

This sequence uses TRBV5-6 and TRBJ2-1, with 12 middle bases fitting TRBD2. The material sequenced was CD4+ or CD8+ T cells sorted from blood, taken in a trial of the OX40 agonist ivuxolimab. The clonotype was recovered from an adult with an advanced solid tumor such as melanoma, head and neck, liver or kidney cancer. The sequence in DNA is TGTGCCAGCAGCTCCCTAGCGGGAGGGCCCCCCGTTACGGAGCAGTTCTTC. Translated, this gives CASSSLAGGPPVTEQFF. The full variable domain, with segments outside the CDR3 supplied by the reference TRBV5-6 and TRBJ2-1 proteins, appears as DAGVTQSPTHLIKTRGQQVTLRCSPKSGHDTVSWYQQALGQGPQFIFQYYEEEERQRGNFPDRFSGHQFPNYSSELNVNALLLGDSALYLCASSSLAGGPPVTEQFFGPGTRLTVL.